A single sample is the source of the 21 T cell receptor beta chains below, sequenced in a study of glioma-infiltrating T cells. The iRepertoire nested amplicon-rescue multiplex PCR amplified TCR alpha and beta CDR3s from RNA. MiXCR, applied by TCRdb to the multiplex PCR reads, yields one record per CDR3 protein. The table lists 44,000 or so distinct CDR3 sequences, 20% to 25% of them singletons. Sequenced: glioma tissue, nonneoplastic brain tissue, or PBMCs (not recorded which). The source is a human donor with low-grade glioma or glioblastoma, undergoing nonglioma brain surgery, or in good health (not recorded which).

This clonotype was observed at least ten times. V is TRBV4-1 and J is TRBJ1-2, with 8 bases that match TRBD1. The CDR3 has 13 amino acids. Germline CDR1 is MGHRA and CDR2 is YSYEKL. The trim removed 3 bases at V and 6 bases at J, leaving 3 bases unmatched. CDR3 DNA sequence: TGCGCCAGCAGCCATGGACAGGGAGATGGCTACACCTTC. Protein sequence: CASSHGQGDGYTF.

This clonotype has a count of ten or more. The chain links TRBV4-1 to TRBJ2-5, with a weak D call TRBD2 (5 bases). Trimming removed 4 bases from V and 1 base from J, with 7 bases in between. Germline CDR1 MGHRA, CDR2 YSYEKL. The CDR3 is 13 residues long. CDR3 region: CASSRLIQETQYF. DNA of the CDR3: TGCGCCAGCAGCCGACTAATCCAAGAGACCCAGTACTTC.

To note about this clonotype: The germline gene is not matched at one end of the junction; a read error may be the cause. CDR3 protein: CASSFSGGPYNEKFF. The CDR3 DNA is TGTGCCAGCAGCTTCTCAGGAGGGCCCTACAATGAGAAGTTCTTC. The chain is built from TRBV7-2 and TRBJ2-1; perhaps TRBD2 as D (6 bases). This CDR3 has 15 residues. Germline lookup yields CDR1 SGHTA and CDR2 FQGNSA.

There are many counts of this clonotype. V is TRBV19 and J is TRBJ2-3, with 9 bases aligning to TRBD1. CDR1 is LNHDA and CDR2 is SQIVND in the germline V gene (reference sequence). V lost 7 bases to trimming and J lost 4 bases; unmatched junction nucleotides: 6. The CDR3 covers 14 residues. CDR3 sequence: CASMRTGDPDTQYF. The CDR3 nucleotides are TGTGCCAGTATGAGGACAGGGGATCCAGATACGCAGTATTTT.

At least ten counts were recorded for this clonotype. J is TRBJ2-5 and V is TRBV20-1; perhaps TRBD2 as D (7 bases). CDR3 length: 14 residues. V lost 7 bases, J lost 5 bases, and 20 bases lay in between. The germline CDR1 and CDR2 sequences are DFQATT and SNEGSKA (reference sequence). The CDR3 is CSGWGRGHVETQYF. CDR3 bases: TGCAGTGGCTGGGGGAGGGGACATGTGGAGACCCAGTACTTC.

This clonotype has at least ten counts. This chain links TRBV20-1 with TRBJ2-7; D remains ambiguous. The germline V gene encodes CDR1 DFQATT and CDR2 SNEGSKA (reference sequence). The V gene lost 3 bases and the J gene lost 3 bases, with 9 bases spanning the gap. This CDR3 is built from 12 residues. The CDR3 region is CSARPVGYEQYF. DNA for the CDR3: TGCAGTGCTAGGCCGGTAGGCTACGAGCAGTACTTC.

This clonotype was seen at least ten times. V and J are TRBV24-1 and TRBJ1-5; perhaps TRBD1 as D (5 bases). V shed 6 bases and J shed 6 bases, with 11 bases lying between them. Per germline, CDR1 KGHDR and CDR2 SFDVKD. The CDR3 has 13 residues. In nucleotides, the CDR3 is TGTGCCACCAGTCGGGGGGGTTTTCAGCCCCAGCATTTT. This translates into CATSRGGFQPQHF.

The table lists this clonotype with many counts. The chain carries TRBV7-3 and TRBJ2-1, with 13 bases fitting TRBD2. CDR1 SGHTA and CDR2 FQGTGA come from the germline V gene. This CDR3 comprises 15 residues. The V gene end was trimmed by 5 bases and the J gene end by 5 bases; junction bases not matched to a gene: 3. For the CDR3, the DNA is TGTGCCAGCAGCCCGGGACTAGCGGGAAACAATGAGCAGTTCTTC. Amino acids: CASSPGLAGNNEQFF.

This clonotype came up many times. V is TRBV12-3 or TRBV12-4 and J is TRBJ1-5, with a possible D match to TRBD1 (5 bases). CDR3 length equals 14 residues. Trimming shortened V by 5 bases and J by 2 bases, and 10 bases separated the two germline ends. CDR3 bases: TGTGCCAGCAGTGGGGGAGGGGGCAATCAGCCCCAGCATTTT. It yields the protein CASSGGGGNQPQHF.

This clonotype was found many times. The rearrangement links TRBV28 to TRBJ2-2, with D tentatively TRBD1 or TRBD2 (5 bases each). The V gene lost 4 bases and the J gene lost 3 bases, with 12 bases spanning the gap. The V gene's germline CDR1 is MDHEN and CDR2 SYDVKM. The CDR3 has 15 amino acids. The CDR3 coding sequence is TGTGCCAGCAGTTCCGGGACGGATTACACCGGGGAGCTGTTTTTT. It encodes CASSSGTDYTGELFF.

Worth noting for this clonotype: Given a much more abundant clone one base away, this may be a read error. The chain couples TRBV2 to TRBJ2-1, with 10 bases lining up with TRBD2. Looked up from germline, CDR1 is SNHLY and CDR2 is FYNNEI. The CDR3 length is 15 residues. The trim removed 6 bases at V and 7 bases at J, leaving 9 bases unmatched. The CDR3 protein is CASSTTSGEWNEQFF. CDR3 nucleotide sequence: TGTGCCAGCAGCACTACTAGCGGGGAGTGGAATGAGCAGTTCTTC.

This clonotype has at least ten counts. The chain couples TRBV7-8 to TRBJ1-2; D is uncertain. With 3 bases removed from V and 2 bases from J, the gap between germline ends came to 13 bases. CDR1 is SGHVS, CDR2 FQNEAQ, per germline. The CDR3 contains 15 residues. CDR3 amino acids: CASSFGGHSNYGYTF. In DNA, the CDR3 is TGTGCCAGCAGCTTCGGTGGGCATTCGAACTATGGCTACACCTTC.

This chain uses TRBV29-1 with TRBJ2-1; no definite D call. This CDR3 is 11 amino acids long. Germline V CDR1 and CDR2: SQVTM, ANQGSEA. Trimming took off 2 bases at V and 7 bases at J, with 6 bases between the two ends. CDR3 protein: CSVERANEQFF. In DNA form, the CDR3 reads TGCAGCGTTGAAAGGGCTAATGAGCAGTTCTTC.

In this sample, this clonotype turned up many times. The genes are TRBV15 and TRBJ2-1, with D possibly being TRBD1 (5 bases). V was shortened by 1 base and J by 9 bases, with 7 bases between the two germline ends. CDR1 is LNHNV and CDR2 is YYDKDF in the germline V gene (reference sequence). The CDR3 covers 12 residues. CDR3 sequence: CATSRAGFEQFF. In nucleotides, the CDR3 is TGTGCCACCAGCAGAGCAGGGTTTGAGCAGTTCTTC.

This clonotype was picked up many times. The gene calls are TRBV3-1 and TRBJ2-3; D uncertain. V shed 4 bases and J shed 1 base, with 9 bases lying between them. Germline V gene sequence: CDR1 LGHDT, CDR2 YNNKEL (reference sequence). This CDR3 has 14 amino acids. CDR3 residues: CASSLGWGTDTQYF. The CDR3 bases are TGTGCCAGCAGCCTTGGGTGGGGCACAGATACGCAGTATTTT.

Ten or more counts support this clonotype. The rearrangement links TRBV19 to TRBJ1-2, with 8 nucleotides matching TRBD1. From germline, CDR1 is LNHDA and CDR2 SQIVND (reference sequence). The V and J ends lost 3 bases and 5 bases, in that order; junction bases with no gene match: 8. This CDR3 comprises 15 residues. CDR3 protein: CASSIRTGPSYGYTF. The DNA for the CDR3 is TGTGCCAGTAGTATCCGGACAGGGCCCTCATATGGCTACACCTTC.

Many counts were recorded for this clonotype. This chain joins TRBV2 and TRBJ1-1, with 8 bases identical to TRBD1. Germline trimming cut 6 bases from V and 0 bases from J; bases unmatched to any gene: 9. The germline gives CDR1 SNHLY, CDR2 FYNNEI. The CDR3 covers 16 residues. CDR3 nucleotides: TGTGCCAGCAGAAAAGGACAGGGCGCGATGAACACTGAAGCTTTCTTT. Translating gives CASRKGQGAMNTEAFF. Full variable domain (missing parts from reference TRBV2 and TRBJ1-1): EPEVTQTPSHQVTQMGQEVILRCVPISNHLYFYWYRQILGQKVEFLVSFYNNEISEKSEIFDDQFSVERPDGSNFTLKIRSTKLEDSAMYFCASRKGQGAMNTEAFFGQGTRLTVV.

Ten or more counts support this clonotype. This sequence joins TRBV5-4 and TRBJ2-1; no clear D gene. This CDR3 spans 11 amino acids. Deletions cut 3 bases from V and 5 bases from J, with 3 bases between. The germline V gene encodes CDR1 SGHNT and CDR2 YYREEE (reference sequence). CDR3 amino acids: CASSSDNEQFF. CDR3 in DNA: TGTGCCAGCAGCTCGGACAATGAGCAGTTCTTC.

This clonotype has just a few counts. A much larger clonotype is one base distant, so this may be a read error. The V call is TRBV19, the J call TRBJ2-1, with D tentatively TRBD1 (6 bases). This CDR3 region has 15 residues. From germline, CDR1 is LNHDA and CDR2 SQIVND (reference sequence). Trimming shortened V by 3 bases and J by 8 bases, and 17 bases separated the two germline ends. In DNA, the CDR3 is TGTGCCAGTAGTATCGCGACAGGCCCTTTGGATGAGCAGTTCTTC. It codes for CASSIATGPLDEQFF.

V usage is TRBV29-1 and J usage is TRBJ1-1; D might be TRBD1 (6 bases). Germline-derived CDR1 and CDR2 are SQVTM and ANQGSEA. The CDR3 is 13 amino acids. Trimming left V 7 bases short and J 1 base short, with 13 bases between. The DNA of the CDR3 is TGCAGCGCGCTAGGGACACAGAACACTGAAGCTTTCTTT. Translating it yields CSALGTQNTEAFF.

This clonotype was seen at least ten times. V gene TRBV19 combines with J gene TRBJ2-7; D is uncertain. The CDR3 contains 13 residues. CDR1 is LNHDA and CDR2 is SQIVND in the germline V gene (reference sequence). Between the trimmed V and J ends, which lost 5 bases and 1 base, there was a span of 9 bases. The CDR3 DNA reads TGTGCCAGTAGTGGGAAGGAGTCCTACGAGCAGTACTTC. Amino acid sequence: CASSGKESYEQYF.